This TCR beta chain was sequenced during a study of cytomegalovirus exposure and HLA in healthy donors. Background on the study: Falling in the Caucasian-associated ancestry cluster were roughly 86% of 300 to 500 genotyped donors.

Study-level results: There were several of the most significant clusters that appeared linked to common viral pathogens in a later analysis.

A multiplex PCR was run with 60 Vbeta primers and 13 Jbeta primers. Sequenced by immunoSEQ multiplex PCR; TCRdb stores in-frame clones only, minus some. This specimen shows just over 150,000 clones; the ten leading clones hold about 2%. CDR1 is SNHLY and CDR2 is FYNNEI in the germline V gene. The length of the CDR3 is 13 residues. The V end lost 6 bases, the J end lost 3 bases, and 9 bases lay between the germline ends. Note on this clone: The antigen is not known.

This sequence originates from a man younger than 45 in good health and CMV-seronegative. This chain joins TRBV2 and TRBJ2-1; TRBD2 might be the D (5 bases). What was sequenced was PBMCs. The CDR3 nucleotides read TGTGCCAGCAGAGACCGGGACTACAATGAGCAGTTCTTC. It specifies CASRDRDYNEQFF.